A selection of T cell receptor beta chains follows, all from one sample in a study of OX40 agonist ivuxolimab in advanced cancers. The table came from immunoSEQ multiplex PCR; TCRdb's copy has only in-frame clones and leaves some out. Among about 92,000 clones, under 85% were seen once, and the ten largest hold roughly 5.8%. This material consisted of CD4+ or CD8+ T cells sorted from blood, taken in a trial of the OX40 agonist ivuxolimab. The receptors were sampled from an adult with an advanced solid tumor such as melanoma, head and neck, liver or kidney cancer. Each CDR3 is given with its conserved first and last residue. D genes are given only for firm matches. Clone size is stated in some rows and not others, as once, few, many or a class when expanded.

TGTGCCAGCAGTGAAGACGGGACTAGCCTCGAGCAGTACTTC,CASSEDGTSLEQYF,TRBJ2-7,TRBV2,14,NA,TRBD2
TGCGCCAGCAGCGCGGGCTCCACCGATGAGCAGTTCTTC,CASSAGSTDEQFF,TRBJ2-1,TRBV5-1,13,NA,NA
TGTGCCAGCAGTTACGGGGGACAGAGCTACGAGCAGTACTTC,CASSYGGQSYEQYF,TRBJ2-7,TRBV6-5,14,NA,TRBD1
TGTGCCAGCAGTGAGGGACAGGTTTCAACAGATACGCAGTATTTT,CASSEGQVSTDTQYF,TRBJ2-3,TRBV2,15,NA,TRBD1
TGTGCCAGCAGAGGAGACACCGACACTGAAGCTTTCTTT,CASRGDTDTEAFF,TRBJ1-1,TRBV9,13,NA,NA
TGTGCCAGTAGTATAGGGGGGGACAATGAGCAGTTCTTC,CASSIGGDNEQFF,TRBJ2-1,TRBV19,13,NA,NA
TGTGCCAGCAGCTTAGGGACTGTTTCCTACGAGCAGTACTTC,CASSLGTVSYEQYF,TRBJ2-7,TRBV7-9,14,NA,NA
TGTGCCAGCAGCGGGAATCCCAATCAGCCCCAGCATTTT,CASSGNPNQPQHF,TRBJ1-5,TRBV11-2,13,NA,NA
TGTGCCAGCAGCTTGGGGGCAGGGAGCACAGATACGCAGTATTTT,CASSLGAGSTDTQYF,TRBJ2-3,TRBV5-4,15,NA,NA
TGTGCCAGTAGTGCCGGAAGAGAGCAGCCCCAGCATTTT,CASSAGREQPQHF,TRBJ1-5,TRBV19,13,NA,NA
TGTGCCTGGAGTTCACCCCTCTCGGGGCTATGGAACACCGGGGAGCTGTTTTTT,CAWSSPLSGLWNTGELFF,TRBJ2-2,TRBV30,18,once,NA
TGTGCCACCCCCCCCACAGGTGACTACGAGCAGTACTTC,CATPPTGDYEQYF,TRBJ2-7,TRBV27,13,NA,NA
TGTGCCAGCAGCTTAGGTACGAAGGGGTTCTTC,CASSLGTKGFF,TRBJ2-1,TRBV7-2,11,NA,NA
TGCGCCAGCAGCTCCCTAGATTTCCCAGATACGCAGTATTTT,CASSSLDFPDTQYF,TRBJ2-3,TRBV5-1,14,NA,NA
TGTGCCAGCAGTCGAGGTGGGACTAGCCCGGAGACCCAGTACTTC,CASSRGGTSPETQYF,TRBJ2-5,TRBV6-1,15,NA,TRBD2
TGTGCCAGCAGCACGCAGGGGGGTCAGCCCCAGCATTTT,CASSTQGGQPQHF,TRBJ1-5,TRBV7-2,13,many,TRBD1
TGTGCCATCAGTGAGCCGGTATCTGAGCAGTTCTTC,CAISEPVSEQFF,TRBJ2-1,TRBV10-3,12,NA,NA
TGTGCCAGCAGCCAAGAGGGACTAGCGGGCGAGCAGTTCTTC,CASSQEGLAGEQFF,TRBJ2-1,TRBV4-2,14,NA,TRBD2
TGTGCCAGTAGTACTACAGCGGACTCTGGAAACACCATATATTTT,CASSTTADSGNTIYF,TRBJ1-3,TRBV19,15,NA,NA
TGTGCCAGCAGCTTGTCCCCAGCGTCCACGCCCACAGATACGCAGTATTTT,CASSLSPASTPTDTQYF,TRBJ2-3,TRBV5-8,17,NA,NA
TGTGCCAGCAGCGTAGCTCCCCGGCCTAGCGGGACAGATGAGCAGTTCTTC,CASSVAPRPSGTDEQFF,TRBJ2-1,TRBV9,17,NA,TRBD2
TGTGCCAGCCGCCCAGCCGGACAGGGGGCCTACGAGCAGTACTTC,CASRPAGQGAYEQYF,TRBJ2-7,TRBV7-8,15,NA,TRBD1
TGTGCCAGCAGCTTAGCGGGGACAGGAGTAAACACTGAAGCTTTCTTT,CASSLAGTGVNTEAFF,TRBJ1-1,TRBV13,16,NA,TRBD1
TGTGCCAGCAGCCCAAGGAGAACTAGCTCCTACGAGCAGTACTTC,CASSPRRTSSYEQYF,TRBJ2-7,TRBV5-8,15,NA,NA
TGTGCCAGCAGCCAAGGACGGGGAGGCTTGGGGCGGACTGCTGCCTACGAGCAGTACTTC,CASSQGRGGLGRTAAYEQYF,TRBJ2-7,TRBV4-2,20,NA,NA
TGTGCCAGCAGTCCGGGACAGACTAATGAAAAACTGTTTTTT,CASSPGQTNEKLFF,TRBJ1-4,TRBV5-4,14,NA,TRBD1
TGTGCCAGCAGTGAAAGGGCAGGGGGCGGCGAGCAGTACTTC,CASSERAGGGEQYF,TRBJ2-7,TRBV6-1,14,NA,TRBD1
TGCGCCAGCAGCCGTACACTAGGAGAGCAGGAGGATACGCAGTATTTT,CASSRTLGEQEDTQYF,TRBJ2-3,TRBV5-1,16,NA,NA
TGTGCCAGCAGCTTGACATCGGCCGGCACAGATACGCAGTATTTT,CASSLTSAGTDTQYF,TRBJ2-3,TRBV5-4,15,once,NA
TGCGCCAGCAGCCCCACCGCGGGGGGTACCTACGAGCAGTACTTC,CASSPTAGGTYEQYF,TRBJ2-7,TRBV4-1,15,NA,TRBD2
TGCGCCAGCATGAAGGATGCCTATGGCTACACCTTC,CASMKDAYGYTF,TRBJ1-2,TRBV10-2,12,NA,NA
TGTGCCAGCAGCAACAGGGGCCACGAGCAGTACTTC,CASSNRGHEQYF,TRBJ2-7,TRBV5-6,12,NA,TRBD1